The 20 T cell receptor beta chains presented below share a single source sample, sequenced in a study of cytomegalovirus exposure and HLA in healthy donors. PCR employed 60 Vbeta and 13 Jbeta primers. Profiling relied on immunoSEQ multiplex PCR, and the TCRdb table lists in-frame clones only, not all of them. The sample contains about 180,000 clones, more than 70% of which appear only once. Sequenced material: PBMCs. The receptors were gathered from a girl aged 5 to 17 in good health and CMV-seropositive.

The V call is TRBV11-2, the J call TRBJ2-2; TRBD1 is a possible D gene (5 bases). CDR1 SGHAT and CDR2 FQNNGV come from the germline V gene. The V end lost 0 bases, the J end lost 6 bases, and 5 bases lay between the germline ends. There are 13 residues in the CDR3. The CDR3 reads CASSLEGAGELFF. The CDR3 DNA follows: TGTGCCAGCAGCTTAGAAGGGGCCGGGGAGCTGTTTTTT.

The chain joins TRBV6-1 to TRBJ1-4, with TRBD1 matching 8 bases. Germline loops: CDR1 MNHNS, CDR2 SASEGT. The CDR3 totals 14 residues. V gave up 5 bases and J gave up 8 bases; unmatched junction bases: 7. The CDR3 spells CASSPQGAGEKLFF. The DNA of the CDR3 is TGTGCCAGCAGTCCCCAGGGGGCAGGGGAAAAACTGTTTTTT.

CDR3 DNA sequence: TGTGCCAGCAGCCCAGGGTCAGGGCCCCAGCATTTT. Protein product: CASSPGSGPQHF. The rearrangement joins TRBV5-4 to TRBJ1-5; TRBD1 might be the D (5 bases). V gave up 4 bases and J gave up 9 bases, with 11 bases separating them. Germline CDR1 is SGHNT and CDR2 is YYREEE (reference sequence). The CDR3 loop spans 12 amino acids.

The V call is TRBV6-5, the J call TRBJ2-7; 10 bases are shared with TRBD1. This CDR3 has 15 amino acids. Germline CDR1 MNHEY, CDR2 SVGAGI. Trimming took 5 bases from V and 0 from J; bases not matched to a gene: 4. CDR3 loop: CASSPWTGGSYEQYF. Written as DNA, the CDR3 is TGTGCCAGCAGTCCTTGGACAGGGGGCTCCTACGAGCAGTACTTC.

This clone was counted a few times. V usage is TRBV9 and J usage is TRBJ2-7; 9 bases align to TRBD2. Germline assignment: CDR1 SGDLS and CDR2 YYNGEE. This CDR3 has 14 amino acids. V shed 3 bases and J 2 bases; nucleotides not matched to a gene: 3. CDR3 DNA sequence: TGTGCCAGCAGCGAGACTAGCGGCCCCTACGAGCAGTACTTC. This gives the protein CASSETSGPYEQYF.

The genes are TRBV7-2 and TRBJ2-2; D is possibly TRBD1 (6 bases). Germline CDR1 SGHTA, CDR2 FQGNSA. The CDR3 totals 18 residues. V was trimmed by 6 bases and J by 3 bases, leaving 23 bases between them. In DNA, the CDR3 is TGTGCCAGCAGTCACCCCCGCTATGGGGGCCGCGACACCGGGGAGCTGTTTTTT. This translates into CASSHPRYGGRDTGELFF.

This clone was seen only once. This chain links TRBV29-1 with TRBJ2-1; D is ambiguous. The CDR3 is 12 residues long. Deletions cut 4 bases from V and 4 bases from J, with 8 bases between. Per the germline V gene, CDR1 is SQVTM and CDR2 is ANQGSEA. The CDR3 region has the DNA TGCAGCGTTGGAGCTATTTACAATGAGCAGTTCTTC. Translating it yields CSVGAIYNEQFF.

The chain uses TRBV27 and TRBJ2-1, with 11 positions matching TRBD2. The V segment lost 5 bases and the J segment 9 bases; nucleotides outside the gene matches: 3. Germline CDR1 is MNHEY and CDR2 is SMNVEV (reference sequence). This CDR3 spans 13 amino acids. The CDR3 protein is CASSVLAGGEQFF. CDR3 DNA: TGTGCCAGCAGTGTTCTAGCGGGGGGTGAGCAGTTCTTC.

The rearrangement uses TRBV5-1 and TRBJ1-5, with D perhaps matching TRBD1 (5 bases). This CDR3 is 15 amino acids long. V lost 4 bases to trimming and J lost 9 bases, with 20 bases between them. The germline V gene has CDR1 SGHRS and CDR2 YFSETQ. CDR3 sequence reads: CASSPVGRGRSPQHF. The CDR3 region has the DNA TGCGCCAGCAGCCCGGTGGGGAGGGGCCGTTCGCCCCAGCATTTT.

The chain combines TRBV25-1 with TRBJ2-7; TRBD1 matches at 12 bases. The V gene end was trimmed by 2 bases and the J gene end by 7 bases; junction bases not matched to a gene: 9. The CDR3 loop spans 16 amino acids. Germline V gives CDR1 MGHDK, CDR2 SYGVNS. For the CDR3, the DNA is TGTGCCAGCAGTGAAAAGGGGACAGGGGGCAGTTGGGAGCAGTACTTC. Translating gives CASSEKGTGGSWEQYF.

This chain links TRBV9 with TRBJ2-7; 8 nucleotides match TRBD1. Germline trimming cut 4 bases from V and 0 bases from J; bases unmatched to any gene: 6. Germline V lookup: CDR1 SGDLS, CDR2 YYNGEE. This CDR3 comprises 15 residues. For the CDR3, the DNA is TGTGCCAGCAGCCCCTACAGGGGGAGCTCCTACGAGCAGTACTTC. The encoded protein is CASSPYRGSSYEQYF.

This clone was counted between two and nine times. This chain links TRBV6-5 with TRBJ1-3; 7 nucleotides agree with TRBD1. Trimming cost V 2 bases and J 2 bases; bases outside gene matches: 3. The germline V gene has CDR1 MNHEY and CDR2 SVGAGI. The length of the CDR3 is 15 residues. CDR3 residues: CASSYKGGTGNTIYF. The CDR3 nucleotides are TGTGCCAGCAGTTACAAAGGGGGCACTGGAAACACCATATATTTT.

V and J are TRBV27 and TRBJ1-1; D unresolved. Germline CDR1 is MNHEY and CDR2 is SMNVEV (reference sequence). The CDR3 is 14 residues long. V dropped 3 bases and J dropped 4 bases, with 12 bases sitting between them. CDR3 loop: CASSFSPLITEAFF. The DNA for the CDR3 is TGTGCCAGCAGTTTTTCCCCGTTAATCACTGAAGCTTTCTTT.

V usage is TRBV6-1 and J usage is TRBJ2-5, with 8 bases fitting TRBD1. Germline V gene data show CDR1 as MNHNS and CDR2 as SASEGT. The CDR3 totals 15 residues. V gave up 3 bases and J gave up 5 bases; unmatched junction bases: 8. The CDR3 region has the DNA TGTGCCAGCAGTGATATAGACAGGGGCGGCGAGACCCAGTACTTC. This translates into CASSDIDRGGETQYF.

CDR3 bases: TGTGCCAGCACTCGGACTAGCGGGAACACCGGGGAGCTGTTTTTT. Translation gives CASTRTSGNTGELFF. This chain links TRBV2 with TRBJ2-2; 10 bases agree with TRBD2. Germline lookup yields CDR1 SNHLY and CDR2 FYNNEI. Unmatched junction bases numbered 3, after V lost 7 bases and J lost 1 base. This CDR3 comprises 15 residues.

The chain carries TRBV30 and TRBJ2-2, with 14 bases lining up with TRBD2. The germline V gene encodes CDR1 GTSNPN and CDR2 SVGIG (reference sequence). The CDR3 extends over 16 amino acids. The CDR3 coding sequence is TGTGCACGATCAAGTGGACTAGCGGGAGGCACCGGGGAGCTGTTTTTT. Protein sequence: CARSSGLAGGTGELFF.

A few counts support this clone. This chain connects TRBV2 to TRBJ1-3; D is ambiguous. The CDR3 runs 13 residues. Germline V gene data show CDR1 as SNHLY and CDR2 as FYNNEI. Trimming shortened V by 10 bases and J by 3 bases, and 13 bases separated the two germline ends. CDR3 coding DNA: TGTGCCATAACGGGGTTCGGTGGAAACACCATATATTTT. Its translation is CAITGFGGNTIYF.

V is TRBV18 and J is TRBJ2-2; D ambiguous. The CDR3 extends over 12 amino acids. Trimming removed 0 bases from V and 6 bases from J, with 2 bases in between. Germline V CDR1 and CDR2: KGHSH, LQKENI. This chain's CDR3 is CASSPPSGELFF. In DNA, the CDR3 is TGTGCCAGCTCACCACCCTCCGGGGAGCTGTTTTTT.

This chain joins TRBV27 and TRBJ2-1, with D possibly TRBD2 on 6 matching bases. This CDR3 has 14 residues. Germline V CDR1 and CDR2: MNHEY, SMNVEV (reference sequence). V was clipped by 4 bases and J by 3 bases, with 10 bases between them. The CDR3 sequence: CASSSGRDYNEQFF. For the CDR3, the DNA is TGTGCCAGCAGTTCCGGGCGGGACTACAATGAGCAGTTCTTC.

The genes are TRBV5-4 and TRBJ2-5, with 7 bases that match TRBD1. Germline V gene lookup returns CDR1 SGHNT and CDR2 YYREEE (reference sequence). The CDR3 covers 17 residues. The V gene end was trimmed by 0 bases and the J gene end by 2 bases; junction bases not matched to a gene: 10. This CDR3 reads CASSLGGTATPQETQYF. The DNA for the CDR3 is TGTGCCAGCAGCTTGGGGGGGACAGCCACTCCTCAAGAGACCCAGTACTTC.